This T cell receptor beta chain stems from a study of T cell responses to AZD1222 COVID-19 vaccine. Study-level results: At baseline, just a handful of AZD1222 recipients tested seropositive.

Germline V gene data show CDR1 as MNHEY and CDR2 as SMNVEV (reference sequence). The CDR3 has 16 residues. J was trimmed by 2 bases and V by 5 bases; bases with no gene match: 6. The assay was immunoSEQ multiplex PCR, and TCRdb's table has in-frame clones only and misses some. The sample has approximately 70,000 clones, 65% to 90% seen once. Comment on this clone: Its specificity is not known.

The receptor comes from an adult in good health. The chain uses TRBV27 and TRBJ2-1; 10 bases are shared with TRBD2. The sample consisted of peripheral blood, taken on day 0 of AZD1222 vaccination. This CDR3 is CASSNILAGPYNEQFF. CDR3 nucleotide sequence: TGTGCCAGCAGTAACATACTAGCGGGGCCCTACAATGAGCAGTTCTTC.